Below are 3 T cell receptor beta chains sequenced from a single sample in a study of shared clonotypes between healthy human individuals. The data were produced by immunoSEQ multiplex PCR, yet TCRdb's version contains in-frame clones alone and is incomplete. Of some 2,000,000 clones in the sample, approximately 96% were seen once. Sequencing input: naive CD4+ T cells sorted from blood. Subset given: CD45RA+ positively selected. These receptors were obtained from a man younger than 35 in good health.

This clone has a single count. V gene TRBV6-6 combines with J gene TRBJ1-5; D remains ambiguous. V dropped 2 bases and J dropped 2 bases, with 7 bases sitting between them. CDR1 is MNHNY, CDR2 SVGAGI, per germline (reference sequence). The CDR3 contains 14 residues. CDR3 nucleotides: TGTGCCAGCAGTTACCCCCCGGGCAATCAGCCCCAGCATTTT. Amino acids: CASSYPPGNQPQHF.

The chain joins TRBV7-2 to TRBJ2-7, with TRBD1 identical over 8 bases. After removal of 5 bases from V and 0 bases from J, the junction contained 6 bases not matched to a gene. This CDR3 is 15 amino acids long. The germline V gene encodes CDR1 SGHTA and CDR2 FQGNSA. Written as DNA, the CDR3 is TGTGCCAGCAGCCGAACCGGGACAGGCTCCTACGAGCAGTACTTC. It specifies CASSRTGTGSYEQYF.

This clone was recorded only once. The chain has TRBV5-4 and TRBJ2-3; the match to TRBD2 covers 11 bases. The CDR3 spans 17 residues. Germline V gene lookup returns CDR1 SGHNT and CDR2 YYREEE (reference sequence). V lost 0 bases, J lost 2 bases, and 5 bases stayed unmatched. The CDR3 coding sequence is TGTGCCAGCAGCTTGGGCCTTAGCGGGGGGGCCACAGATACGCAGTATTTT. It specifies CASSLGLSGGATDTQYF. Together with reference TRBV5-4 and TRBJ2-3, the CDR3 gives the full variable domain: ETGVTQSPTHLIKTRGQQVTLRCSSQSGHNTVSWYQQALGQGPQFIFQYYREEENGRGNFPPRFSGLQFPNYSSELNVNALELDDSALYLCASSLGLSGGATDTQYFGPGTRLTVL.